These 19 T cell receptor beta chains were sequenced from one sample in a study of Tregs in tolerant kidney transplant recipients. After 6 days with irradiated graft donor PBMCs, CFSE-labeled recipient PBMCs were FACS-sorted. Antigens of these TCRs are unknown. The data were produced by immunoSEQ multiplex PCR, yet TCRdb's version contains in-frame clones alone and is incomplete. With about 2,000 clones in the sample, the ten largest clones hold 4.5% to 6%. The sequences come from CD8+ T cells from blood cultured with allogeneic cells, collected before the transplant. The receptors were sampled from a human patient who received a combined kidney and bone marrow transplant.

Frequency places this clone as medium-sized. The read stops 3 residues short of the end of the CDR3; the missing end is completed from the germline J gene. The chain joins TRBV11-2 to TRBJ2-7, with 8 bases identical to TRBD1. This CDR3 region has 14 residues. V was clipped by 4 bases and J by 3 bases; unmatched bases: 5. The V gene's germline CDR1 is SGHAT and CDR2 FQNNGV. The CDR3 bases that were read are TGTGCCAGCAGCTCAGGGACAGGCGACTACGAG. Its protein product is CASSSGTGDYE. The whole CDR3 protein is CASSSGTGDYEQYF.

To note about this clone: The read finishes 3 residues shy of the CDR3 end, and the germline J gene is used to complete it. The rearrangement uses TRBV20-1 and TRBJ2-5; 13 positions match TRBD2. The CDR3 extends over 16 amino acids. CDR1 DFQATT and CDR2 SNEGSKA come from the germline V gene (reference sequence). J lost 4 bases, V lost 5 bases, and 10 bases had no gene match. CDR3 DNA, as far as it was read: TGCAGTGCTGGGTGGACTAGCGGGAGCGCACTAGAGACC. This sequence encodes CSAGWTSGSALET. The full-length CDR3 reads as CSAGWTSGSALETQYF.

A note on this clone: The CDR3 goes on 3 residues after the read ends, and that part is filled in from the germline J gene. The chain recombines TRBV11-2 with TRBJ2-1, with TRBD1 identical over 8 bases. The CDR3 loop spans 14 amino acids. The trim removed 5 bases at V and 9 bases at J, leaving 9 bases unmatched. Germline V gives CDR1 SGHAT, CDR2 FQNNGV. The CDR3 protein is CASSHRTGKGEQFF. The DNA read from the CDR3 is TGTGCCAGCAGCCATAGGACAGGGAAGGGTGAG.

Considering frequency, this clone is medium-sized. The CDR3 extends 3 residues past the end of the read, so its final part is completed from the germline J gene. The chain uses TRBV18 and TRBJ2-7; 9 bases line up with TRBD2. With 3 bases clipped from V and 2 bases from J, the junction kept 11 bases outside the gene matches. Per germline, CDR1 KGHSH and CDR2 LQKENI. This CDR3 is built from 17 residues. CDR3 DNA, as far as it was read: TGTGCCAGCTCACCCCCGGCGGGAGGGCTCCCCACCTACGAG. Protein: CASSPPAGGLPTYE. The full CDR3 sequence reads CASSPPAGGLPTYEQYF.

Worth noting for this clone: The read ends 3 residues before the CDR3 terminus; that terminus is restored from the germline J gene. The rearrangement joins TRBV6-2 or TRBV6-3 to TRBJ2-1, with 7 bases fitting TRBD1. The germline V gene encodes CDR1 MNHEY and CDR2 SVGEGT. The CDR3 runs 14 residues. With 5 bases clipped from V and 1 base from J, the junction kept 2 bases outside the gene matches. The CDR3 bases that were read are TGTGCCAGCAGTCGACAGGGATCCTACAATGAG. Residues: CASSRQGSYNE. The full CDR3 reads CASSRQGSYNEQFF.

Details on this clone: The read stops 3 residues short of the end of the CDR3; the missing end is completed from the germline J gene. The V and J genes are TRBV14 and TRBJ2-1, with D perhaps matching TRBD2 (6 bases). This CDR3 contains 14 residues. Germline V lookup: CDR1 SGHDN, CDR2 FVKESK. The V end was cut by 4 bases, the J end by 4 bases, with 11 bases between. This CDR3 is CASSPGLPYNEQFF. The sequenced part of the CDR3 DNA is TGTGCCAGCAGCCCGGGACTCCCTTACAATGAG. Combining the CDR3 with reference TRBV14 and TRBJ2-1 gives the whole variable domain EAGVTQFPSHSVIEKGQTVTLRCDPISGHDNLYWYRRVMGKEIKFLLHFVKESKQDESGMPNNRFLAERTGGTYSTLKVQPAELEDSGVYFCASSPGLPYNEQFFGPGTRLTVL.

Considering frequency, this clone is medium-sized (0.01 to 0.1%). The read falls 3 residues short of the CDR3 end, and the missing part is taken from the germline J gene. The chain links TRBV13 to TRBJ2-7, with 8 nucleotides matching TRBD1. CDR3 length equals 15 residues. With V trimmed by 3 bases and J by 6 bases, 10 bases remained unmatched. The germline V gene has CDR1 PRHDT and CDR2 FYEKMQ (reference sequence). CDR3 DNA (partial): TGTGCCAGCAGCTTGGGGCTAGGGACAGGATTCGAG. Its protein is CASSLGLGTGFE. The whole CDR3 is CASSLGLGTGFEQYF.

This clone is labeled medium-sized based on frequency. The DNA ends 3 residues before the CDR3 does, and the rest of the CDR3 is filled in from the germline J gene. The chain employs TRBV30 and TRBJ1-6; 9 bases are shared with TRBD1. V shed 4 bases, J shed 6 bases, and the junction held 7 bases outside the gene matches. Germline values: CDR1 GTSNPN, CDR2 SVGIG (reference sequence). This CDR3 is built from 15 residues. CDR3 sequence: CAWNTRQGGNSPLHF. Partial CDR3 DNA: TGTGCCTGGAACACCCGACAGGGGGGTAATTCACCC.

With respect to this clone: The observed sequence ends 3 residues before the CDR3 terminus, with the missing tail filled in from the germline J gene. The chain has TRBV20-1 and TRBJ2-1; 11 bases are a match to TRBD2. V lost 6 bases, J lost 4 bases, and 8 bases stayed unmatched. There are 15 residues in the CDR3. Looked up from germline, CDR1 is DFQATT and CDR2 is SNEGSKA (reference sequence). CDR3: CSANTGTSGYNEQFF. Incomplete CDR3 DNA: TGCAGTGCCAATACCGGGACTAGCGGTTACAATGAG.

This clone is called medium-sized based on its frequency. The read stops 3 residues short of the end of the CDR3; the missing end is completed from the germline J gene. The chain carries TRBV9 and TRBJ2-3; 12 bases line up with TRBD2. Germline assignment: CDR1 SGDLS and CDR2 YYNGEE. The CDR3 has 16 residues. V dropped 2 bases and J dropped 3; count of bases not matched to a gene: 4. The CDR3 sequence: CASSVSGTSGTDTQYF. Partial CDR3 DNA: TGTGCCAGCAGCGTGTCGGGGACTAGCGGGACAGATACG. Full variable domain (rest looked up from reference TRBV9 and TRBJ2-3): DSGVTQTPKHLITATGQRVTLRCSPRSGDLSVYWYQQSLDQGLQFLIQYYNGEERAKGNILERFSAQQFPDLHSELNLSSLELGDSALYFCASSVSGTSGTDTQYFGPGTRLTVL.

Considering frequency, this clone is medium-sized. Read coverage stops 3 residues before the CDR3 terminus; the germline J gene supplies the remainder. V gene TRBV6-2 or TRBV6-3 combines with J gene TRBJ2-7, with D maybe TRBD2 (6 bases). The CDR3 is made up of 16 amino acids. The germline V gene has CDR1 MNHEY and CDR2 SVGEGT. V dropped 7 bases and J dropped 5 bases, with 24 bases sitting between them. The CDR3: CASNPPDLGTLDEQYF. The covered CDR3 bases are TGTGCCAGCAACCCTCCGGACCTCGGGACTCTCGACGAG.

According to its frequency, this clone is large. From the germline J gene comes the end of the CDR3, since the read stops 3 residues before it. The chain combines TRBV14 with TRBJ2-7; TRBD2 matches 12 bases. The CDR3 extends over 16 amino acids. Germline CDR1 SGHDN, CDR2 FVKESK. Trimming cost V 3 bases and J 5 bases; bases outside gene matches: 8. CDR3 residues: CASSQTTSGRIDEQYF. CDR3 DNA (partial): TGTGCCAGCAGCCAGACGACTAGCGGGAGAATCGACGAG.

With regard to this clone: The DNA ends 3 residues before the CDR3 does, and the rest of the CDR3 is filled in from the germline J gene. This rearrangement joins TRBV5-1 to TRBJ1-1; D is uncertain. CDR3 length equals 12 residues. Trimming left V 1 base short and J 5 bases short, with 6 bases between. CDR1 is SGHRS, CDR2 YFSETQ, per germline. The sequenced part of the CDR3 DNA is TGCGCCAGCAGCTTGAGCGGAACTGAA. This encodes CASSLSGTE. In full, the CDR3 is CASSLSGTEAFF.

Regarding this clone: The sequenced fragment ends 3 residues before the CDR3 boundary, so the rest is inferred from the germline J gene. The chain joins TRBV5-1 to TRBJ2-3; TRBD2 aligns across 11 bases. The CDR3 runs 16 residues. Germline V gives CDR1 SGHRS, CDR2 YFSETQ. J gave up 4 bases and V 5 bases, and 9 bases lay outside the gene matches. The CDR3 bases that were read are TGCGCCAGCAGTAGCGGGAGGGCCAATGTGGCAGATACG. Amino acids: CASSSGRANVADT. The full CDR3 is CASSSGRANVADTQYF. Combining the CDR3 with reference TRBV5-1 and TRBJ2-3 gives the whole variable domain KAGVTQTPRYLIKTRGQQVTLSCSPISGHRSVSWYQQTPGQGLQFLFEYFSETQRNKGNFPGRFSGRQFSNSRSEMNVSTLELGDSALYLCASSSGRANVADTQYFGPGTRLTVL.

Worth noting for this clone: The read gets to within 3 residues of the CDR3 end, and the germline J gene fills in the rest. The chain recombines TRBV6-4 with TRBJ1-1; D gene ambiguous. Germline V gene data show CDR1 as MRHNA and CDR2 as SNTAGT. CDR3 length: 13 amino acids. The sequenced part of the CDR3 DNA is TGTGCCAGCAGTGACTCGGCCATGACAGAA. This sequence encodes CASSDSAMTE. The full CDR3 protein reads CASSDSAMTEAFF.

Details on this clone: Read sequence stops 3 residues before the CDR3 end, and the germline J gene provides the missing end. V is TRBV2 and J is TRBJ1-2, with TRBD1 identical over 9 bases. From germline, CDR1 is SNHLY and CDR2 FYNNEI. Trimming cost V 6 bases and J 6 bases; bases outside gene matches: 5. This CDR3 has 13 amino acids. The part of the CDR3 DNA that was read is TGTGCCAGCAGGAAACAGGGGGCGGATGGC. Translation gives CASRKQGADG. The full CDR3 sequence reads CASRKQGADGYTF.

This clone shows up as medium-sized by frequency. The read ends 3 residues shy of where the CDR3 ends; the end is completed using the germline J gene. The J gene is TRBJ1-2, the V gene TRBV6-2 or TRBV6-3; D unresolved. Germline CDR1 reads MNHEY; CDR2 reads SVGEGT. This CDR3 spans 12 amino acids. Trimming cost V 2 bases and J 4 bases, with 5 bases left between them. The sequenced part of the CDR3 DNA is TGTGCCAGCAGTTACGGCCCCTATGGC. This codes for CASSYGPYG. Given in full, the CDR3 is CASSYGPYGYTF.

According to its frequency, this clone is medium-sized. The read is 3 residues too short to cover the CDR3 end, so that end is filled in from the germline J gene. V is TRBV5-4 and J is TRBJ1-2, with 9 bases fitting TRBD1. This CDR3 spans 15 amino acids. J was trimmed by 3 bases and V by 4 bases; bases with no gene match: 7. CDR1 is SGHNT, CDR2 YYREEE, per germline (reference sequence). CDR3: CASSPDRGWDYGYTF. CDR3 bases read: TGTGCCAGCAGCCCGGACAGGGGCTGGGACTATGGC.

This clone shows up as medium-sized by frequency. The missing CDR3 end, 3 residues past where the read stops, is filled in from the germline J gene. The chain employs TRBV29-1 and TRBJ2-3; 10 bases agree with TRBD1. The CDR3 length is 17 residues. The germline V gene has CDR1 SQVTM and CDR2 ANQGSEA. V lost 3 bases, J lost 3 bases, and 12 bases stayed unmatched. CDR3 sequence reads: CSVDGPLWDRGTDTQYF. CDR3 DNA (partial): TGCAGCGTTGATGGCCCCCTATGGGACAGGGGAACAGATACG.